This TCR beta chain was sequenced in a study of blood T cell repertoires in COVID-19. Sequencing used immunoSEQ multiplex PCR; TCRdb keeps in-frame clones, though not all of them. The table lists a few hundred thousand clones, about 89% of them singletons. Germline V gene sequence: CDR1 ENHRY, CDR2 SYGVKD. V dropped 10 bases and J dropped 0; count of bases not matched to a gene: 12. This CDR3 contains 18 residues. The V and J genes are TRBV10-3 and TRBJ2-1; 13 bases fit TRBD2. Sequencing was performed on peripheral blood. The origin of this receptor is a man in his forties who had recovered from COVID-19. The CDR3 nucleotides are TGTGCCACCTCCAGGACTAGCGGGGGCCGTGACTCCTACAATGAGCAGTTCTTC. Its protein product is CATSRTSGGRDSYNEQFF.